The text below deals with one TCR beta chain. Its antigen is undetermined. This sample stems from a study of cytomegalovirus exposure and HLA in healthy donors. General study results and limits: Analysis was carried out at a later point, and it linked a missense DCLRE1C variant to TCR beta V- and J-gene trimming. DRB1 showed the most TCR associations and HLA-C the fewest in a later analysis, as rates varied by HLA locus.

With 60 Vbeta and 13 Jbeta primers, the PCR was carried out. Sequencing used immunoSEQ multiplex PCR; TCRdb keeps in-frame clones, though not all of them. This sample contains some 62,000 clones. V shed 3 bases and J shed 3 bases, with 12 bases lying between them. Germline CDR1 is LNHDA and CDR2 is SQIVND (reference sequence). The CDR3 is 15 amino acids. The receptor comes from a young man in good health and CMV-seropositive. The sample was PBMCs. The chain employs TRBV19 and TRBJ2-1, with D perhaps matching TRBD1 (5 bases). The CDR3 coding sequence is TGTGCCAGTAGTATTCAGTCAGGGAACTACAATGAGCAGTTCTTC. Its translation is CASSIQSGNYNEQFF.